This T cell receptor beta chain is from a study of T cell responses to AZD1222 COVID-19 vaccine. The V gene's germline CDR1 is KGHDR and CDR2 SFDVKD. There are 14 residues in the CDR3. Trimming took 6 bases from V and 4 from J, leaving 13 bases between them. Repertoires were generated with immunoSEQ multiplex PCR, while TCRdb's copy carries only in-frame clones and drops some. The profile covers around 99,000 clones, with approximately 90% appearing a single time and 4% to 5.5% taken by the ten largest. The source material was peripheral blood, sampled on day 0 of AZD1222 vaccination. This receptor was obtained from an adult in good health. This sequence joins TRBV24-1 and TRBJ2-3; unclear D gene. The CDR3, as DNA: TGTGCCACCAGTTTGGGGAAGGGCCCAGATACGCAGTATTTT. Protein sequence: CATSLGKGPDTQYF.